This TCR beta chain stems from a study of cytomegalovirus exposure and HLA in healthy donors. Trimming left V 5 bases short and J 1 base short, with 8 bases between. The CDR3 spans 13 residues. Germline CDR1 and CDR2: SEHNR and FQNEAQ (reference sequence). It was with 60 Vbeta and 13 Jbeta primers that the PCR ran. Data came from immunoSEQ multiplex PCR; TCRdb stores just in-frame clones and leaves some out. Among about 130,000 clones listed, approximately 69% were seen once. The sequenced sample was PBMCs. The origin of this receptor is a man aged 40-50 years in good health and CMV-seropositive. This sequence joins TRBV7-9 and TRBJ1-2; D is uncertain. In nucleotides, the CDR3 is TGTGCCAGCAGCCAGGCCCGTAACTATGGCTACACCTTC. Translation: CASSQARNYGYTF. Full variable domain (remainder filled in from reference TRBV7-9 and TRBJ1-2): DTGVSQNPRHKITKRGQNVTFRCDPISEHNRLYWYRQTLGQGPEFLTYFQNEAQLEKSRLLSDRFSAERPKGSFSTLEIQRTEQGDSAMYLCASSQARNYGYTFGSGTRLTVV.